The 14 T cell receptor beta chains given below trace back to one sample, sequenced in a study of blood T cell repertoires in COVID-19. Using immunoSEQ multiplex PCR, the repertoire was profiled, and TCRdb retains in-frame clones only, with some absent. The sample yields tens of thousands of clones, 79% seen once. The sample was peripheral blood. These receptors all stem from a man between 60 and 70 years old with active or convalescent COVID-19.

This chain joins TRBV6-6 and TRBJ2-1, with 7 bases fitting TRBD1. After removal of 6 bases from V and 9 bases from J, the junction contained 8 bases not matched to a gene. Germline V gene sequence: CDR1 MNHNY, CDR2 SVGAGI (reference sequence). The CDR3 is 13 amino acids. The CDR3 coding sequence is TGTGCCAGCAGAAAGGGGGCGTTAGGTGAGCAGTTCTTC. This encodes CASRKGALGEQFF.

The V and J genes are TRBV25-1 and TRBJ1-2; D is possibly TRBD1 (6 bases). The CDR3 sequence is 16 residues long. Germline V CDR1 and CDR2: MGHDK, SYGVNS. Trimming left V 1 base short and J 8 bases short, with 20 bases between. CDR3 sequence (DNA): TGTGCCAGCAGTGAATCGGGGGGGCGTTATTTCCTAGGCTACACCTTC. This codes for CASSESGGRYFLGYTF.

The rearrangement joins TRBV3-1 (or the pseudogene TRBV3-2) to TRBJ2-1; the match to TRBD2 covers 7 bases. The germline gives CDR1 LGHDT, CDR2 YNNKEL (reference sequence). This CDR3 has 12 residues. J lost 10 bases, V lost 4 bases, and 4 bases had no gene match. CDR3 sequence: CASSRNSGEQFF. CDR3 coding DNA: TGTGCCAGCAGCCGCAATAGCGGGGAGCAGTTCTTC.

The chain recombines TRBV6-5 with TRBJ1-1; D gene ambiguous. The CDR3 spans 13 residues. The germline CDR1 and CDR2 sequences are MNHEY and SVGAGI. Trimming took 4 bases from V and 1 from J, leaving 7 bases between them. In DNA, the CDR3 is TGTGCCAGCAGTTTCCTTTCGAACACTGAAGCTTTCTTT. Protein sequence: CASSFLSNTEAFF.

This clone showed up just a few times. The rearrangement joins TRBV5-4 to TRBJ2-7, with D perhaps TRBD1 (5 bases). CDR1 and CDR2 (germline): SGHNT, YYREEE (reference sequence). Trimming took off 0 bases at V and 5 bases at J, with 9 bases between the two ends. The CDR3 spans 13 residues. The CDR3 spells CASSLAAGNEQYF. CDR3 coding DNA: TGTGCCAGCAGCTTGGCAGCAGGGAACGAGCAGTACTTC.

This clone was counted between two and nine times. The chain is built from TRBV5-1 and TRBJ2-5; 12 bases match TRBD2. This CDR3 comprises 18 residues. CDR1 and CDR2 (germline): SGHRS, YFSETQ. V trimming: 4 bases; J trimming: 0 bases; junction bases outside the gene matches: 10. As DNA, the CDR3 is TGCGCCAGCAGCCGAGGACTAGCGGGGACCGGAAACCAAGAGACCCAGTACTTC. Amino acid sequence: CASSRGLAGTGNQETQYF.

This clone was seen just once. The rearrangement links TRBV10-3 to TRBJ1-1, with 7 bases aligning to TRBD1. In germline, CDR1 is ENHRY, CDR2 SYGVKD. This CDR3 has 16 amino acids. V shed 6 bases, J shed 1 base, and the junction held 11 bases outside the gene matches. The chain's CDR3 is CAISSTGAGQNTEAFF. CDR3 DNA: TGTGCCATCAGCTCCACAGGGGCCGGCCAGAACACTGAAGCTTTCTTT.

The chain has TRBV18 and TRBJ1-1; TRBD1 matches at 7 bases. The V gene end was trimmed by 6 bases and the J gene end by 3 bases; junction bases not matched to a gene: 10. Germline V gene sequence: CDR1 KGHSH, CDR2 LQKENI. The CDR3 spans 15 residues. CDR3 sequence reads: CASSSTGTEDTEAFF. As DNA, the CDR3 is TGTGCCAGCTCCTCAACCGGGACAGAGGACACTGAAGCTTTCTTT.

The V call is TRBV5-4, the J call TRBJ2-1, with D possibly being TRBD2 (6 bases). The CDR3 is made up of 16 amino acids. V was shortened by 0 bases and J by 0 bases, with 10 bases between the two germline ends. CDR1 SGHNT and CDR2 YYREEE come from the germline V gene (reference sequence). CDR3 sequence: CASSLGSGVSYNEQFF. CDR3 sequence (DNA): TGTGCCAGCAGCTTGGGCTCGGGGGTCTCCTACAATGAGCAGTTCTTC.

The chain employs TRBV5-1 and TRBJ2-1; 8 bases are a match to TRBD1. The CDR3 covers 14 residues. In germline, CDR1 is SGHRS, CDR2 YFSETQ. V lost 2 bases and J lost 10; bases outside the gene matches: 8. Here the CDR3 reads CASSFSGTGEEQFF. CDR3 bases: TGCGCCAGCAGCTTTTCCGGGACAGGAGAGGAGCAGTTCTTC.

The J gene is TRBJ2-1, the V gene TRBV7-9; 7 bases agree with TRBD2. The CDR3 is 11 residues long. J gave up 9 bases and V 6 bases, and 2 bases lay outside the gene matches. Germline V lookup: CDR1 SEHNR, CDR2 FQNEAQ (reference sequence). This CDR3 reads CASSLAVEQFF. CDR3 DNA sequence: TGTGCCAGCAGTCTAGCGGTTGAGCAGTTCTTC.

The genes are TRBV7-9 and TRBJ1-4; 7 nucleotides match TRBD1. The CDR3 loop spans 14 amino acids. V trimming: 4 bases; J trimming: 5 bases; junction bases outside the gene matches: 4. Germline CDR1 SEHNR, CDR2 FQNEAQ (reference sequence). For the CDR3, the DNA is TGTGCCAGCAGCTCGGGACAGCCCAATGAAAAACTGTTTTTT. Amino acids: CASSSGQPNEKLFF.

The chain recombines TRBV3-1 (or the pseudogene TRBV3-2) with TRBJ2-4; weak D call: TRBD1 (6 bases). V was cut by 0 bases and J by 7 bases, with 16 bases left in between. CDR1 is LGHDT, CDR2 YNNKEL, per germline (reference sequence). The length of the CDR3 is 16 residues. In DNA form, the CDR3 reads TGTGCCAGCAGCCAAGAAGACAGGACCGGGGAGAACATTCAGTACTTC. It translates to CASSQEDRTGENIQYF.

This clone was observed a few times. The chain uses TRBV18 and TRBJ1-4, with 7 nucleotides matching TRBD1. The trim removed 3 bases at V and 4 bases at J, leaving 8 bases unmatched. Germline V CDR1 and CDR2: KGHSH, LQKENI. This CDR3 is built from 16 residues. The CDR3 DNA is TGTGCCAGCTCACCCAGTTCGGGGACAGATAATGAAAAACTGTTTTTT. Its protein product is CASSPSSGTDNEKLFF.